This T cell receptor beta chain was recorded in a study of blood T cell repertoires in COVID-19. Under the authors' procedure: By means of reference gene primer amplification, nucleated cell counts were estimated. The method was immunoSEQ multiplex PCR; TCRdb's version includes in-frame clones alone and lacks a portion of them. The V and J calls and clone size come from that table; D and trimming were worked out from the DNA. The table has 40,000 to 55,000 clones, roughly 82% seen once. The CDR3 extends over 14 amino acids. With 5 bases removed from V and 2 bases from J, the gap between germline ends came to 12 bases. Germline CDR1 LNHDA, CDR2 SQIVND (reference sequence).

The V and J genes are TRBV19 and TRBJ1-1; possible D gene TRBD1, 5 bases. Sequencing was carried out using peripheral blood. The clonotype comes from a human donor in a cohort sampled during active COVID-19. This CDR3 is CASSHQQVNTEAFF. The CDR3 DNA sequence: TGTGCCAGTAGTCATCAACAGGTAAACACTGAAGCTTTCTTT.